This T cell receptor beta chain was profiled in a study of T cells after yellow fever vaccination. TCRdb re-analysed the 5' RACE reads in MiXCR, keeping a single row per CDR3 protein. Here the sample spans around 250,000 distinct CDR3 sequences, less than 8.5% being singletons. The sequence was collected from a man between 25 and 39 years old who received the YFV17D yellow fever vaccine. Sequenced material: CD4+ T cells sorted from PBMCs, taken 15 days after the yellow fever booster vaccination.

CDR3: CASSQETGTAPQPQHF. DNA for the CDR3: TGCGCCAGCAGCCAAGAGACCGGGACAGCCCCTCAGCCCCAGCATTTT. The gene calls are TRBV4-3 and TRBJ1-5; 7 nucleotides line up with TRBD1. The CDR3 length is 16 residues. The germline gives CDR1 LGHNA, CDR2 YSLEER. The trim removed 0 bases at V and 6 bases at J, leaving 8 bases unmatched.